The 10 T cell receptor beta chains in this list originate from one sample, sequenced in a study of T cells in Graves' hyperthyroidism and ophthalmopathy. Amplification of TCR beta CDR3 regions was performed using RNA transcripts as template. The primer set for the first-round RT-PCR of the TCR CDR3 was HTBI. TCRdb fed the multiplex PCR reads into MiXCR, producing one record per CDR3 protein. The data contain 600,000 to 800,000 distinct CDR3 sequences, over 35% of them seen just once; the ten biggest clones take up less than 35%. The source material was blood. The receptors stem from a woman aged 40 to 50 with Graves' hyperthyroidism.

This chain uses TRBV9 with TRBJ2-2, with TRBD1 matching over 7 bases. Per germline, CDR1 SGDLS and CDR2 YYNGEE. The CDR3 length is 16 residues. Trimming took 3 bases from V and 3 from J; bases not matched to a gene: 8. The CDR3 here is CASSAPGQIDTGELFF. The CDR3 DNA reads TGTGCCAGCAGCGCTCCGGGACAGATAGACACCGGGGAGCTGTTTTTT.

V gene TRBV7-9 combines with J gene TRBJ2-1, with D perhaps assigned TRBD1 or TRBD2 (5 bases each). Germline loops: CDR1 SEHNR, CDR2 FQNEAQ (reference sequence). The V end was cut by 3 bases, the J end by 7 bases, with 16 bases between. This CDR3 is 15 amino acids long. The CDR3 loop reads CASSLVQGVWNEQFF. CDR3 sequence (DNA): TGTGCCAGCAGCTTGGTTCAGGGAGTTTGGAATGAGCAGTTCTTC.

This clonotype has only a few counts. The genes are TRBV13 and TRBJ2-5; 10 nucleotides line up with TRBD2. The CDR3 runs to 16 residues. The V segment lost 4 bases and the J segment 1 base; nucleotides outside the gene matches: 6. Looked up from germline, CDR1 is PRHDT and CDR2 is FYEKMQ (reference sequence). The CDR3 sequence: CASSSDQRGGQETQYF. CDR3 in DNA: TGTGCCAGCAGCTCCGATCAGCGGGGGGGCCAAGAGACCCAGTACTTC.

The chain links TRBV6-1 to TRBJ1-3; no firm D call. The CDR3 consists of 12 residues. V dropped 9 bases and J dropped 0 bases, with 6 bases sitting between them. CDR1 is MNHNS and CDR2 is SASEGT in the germline V gene. The CDR3 spells CASPSSGNTIYF. The CDR3 DNA sequence: TGTGCCAGTCCAAGCTCTGGAAACACCATATATTTT.

This clonotype came up many times. The CDR3, as DNA: TGCGCCAGCAGTGAGTTTTGGGGGAATGGCTACACCTTC. Protein: CASSEFWGNGYTF. J is TRBJ1-2 and V is TRBV10-2; D might be TRBD1 (5 bases). Germline V lookup: CDR1 WSHSY, CDR2 SAAADI. Trimming removed 1 base from V and 6 bases from J, with 9 bases in between. The CDR3 contains 13 residues.

A remark on this clonotype: Just one base apart from a much larger clone, this may be a read error. The gene calls are TRBV7-2 and TRBJ1-5; 8 bases are a match to TRBD1. Looked up from germline, CDR1 is SGHTA and CDR2 is FQGNSA. The CDR3 sequence is 14 residues long. The V and J ends lost 5 bases and 11 bases, in that order; junction bases with no gene match: 11. This CDR3 is CASSLTGGMQSQHF. As DNA, the CDR3 is TGTGCCAGCAGCCTCACAGGGGGGATGCAGTCCCAGCATTTT.

In its sample, this clonotype was seen a few times. This rearrangement joins TRBV4-1 to TRBJ1-5, with D possibly TRBD1 on 5 matching bases. The V end was cut by 0 bases, the J end by 6 bases, with 24 bases between. The germline CDR1 and CDR2 sequences are MGHRA and YSYEKL. The CDR3 covers 19 residues. For the CDR3, the DNA is TGCGCCAGCAGCCAAGATAGTACGTTTAACGCTAGAGGGGCTCAGCCCCAGCATTTT. It is translated as CASSQDSTFNARGAQPQHF.

Comment on this clonotype: One end of the junction does not line up with germline, which may come from a read error. V is TRBV18 and J is TRBJ1-1; tentative D call: TRBD1 (5 bases). CDR3 length equals 13 residues. Germline V gene lookup returns CDR1 KGHSH and CDR2 LQKENI. The CDR3 sequence is CASYGTADTESFF. The CDR3 nucleotides read TGTGCCAGCTACGGGACGGCAGACACTGAATCTTTCTTT. The whole variable domain, remainder taken from reference TRBV18 and TRBJ1-1, is NAGVMQNPRHLVRRRGQEARLRCSPMKGHSHVYWYRQLPEEGLKFMVYLQKENIIDESGMPKERFSAEFPKEGPSILRIQQVVRGDSAAYFCASYGTADTESFFGQGTRLTVV.

This clonotype turned up a few times. J is TRBJ1-2 and V is TRBV4-2, with D possibly TRBD1 on 5 matching bases. This CDR3 contains 12 residues. The V end was cut by 1 base, the J end by 8 bases, with 8 bases between. Germline loops: CDR1 LGHNA, CDR2 YNFKEQ. Here the CDR3 reads CASSQVNRGYTF. DNA for the CDR3: TGTGCCAGCAGCCAAGTCAACAGGGGCTACACCTTC.

This clonotype was seen repeatedly, ten times or more. DNA for the CDR3: TGTGCCAGTAGTATAGGAAGCCACGAGCAGTACTTC. This encodes CASSIGSHEQYF. The chain joins TRBV19 to TRBJ2-7; D gene unclear. This CDR3 contains 12 residues. Germline V CDR1 and CDR2: LNHDA, SQIVND (reference sequence). V was cut by 1 base and J by 5 bases, with 6 bases left in between.